This TCR beta chain was identified during a study of technical replicates of blood from a few donors. Assay: immunoSEQ multiplex PCR; the TCRdb copy retains only in-frame clones and omits some. The sample has about 89,000 clones; about 94% are singletons. CDR3 length: 14 residues. From germline, CDR1 is MNHEY and CDR2 SMNVEV (reference sequence). In regard to this clone: The germline gene is not matched at one end of the junction; a read error may be the cause.

The chain joins TRBV27 to TRBJ2-7; a weak D match, TRBD2 (5 bases). The sequenced sample was T cells isolated from PBMCs. The clonotype comes from a human donor in good health. CDR3 coding DNA: TGTGCCAGCAGCACACTAGTCTTTTGGTTCGACTGGGACTTC. Translated: CASSTLVFWFDWDF.